This is a list of T cell receptor beta chains from one sample in a study of blood T cell repertoires in COVID-19. TCRdb's copy holds only in-frame clones and misses some; the assay was immunoSEQ multiplex PCR. Of more than 50,000 clones in the sample, approximately 91% were seen once. What was sequenced was peripheral blood. These TCRs come from a human donor in a cohort sampled during active COVID-19. The CDR3 runs from the conserved cysteine through the conserved F or W. The D gene is left open where the match is weak. Size is stated for part of the rows, as once, few or many counts, or as a class when the clone is expanded.

TRBD1	TRBV7-3	once	TRBJ1-1	CASSPSQQGPNTEAFF	TGTGCCAGCAGCCCCAGTCAACAGGGGCCGAACACTGAAGCTTTCTTT
-	TRBV27	-	TRBJ2-7	CASTGSGGLYEQYF	TGTGCCAGCACTGGGAGCGGAGGCCTCTACGAGCAGTACTTC
TRBD1	TRBV6-2/TRBV6-3	-	TRBJ2-2	CASSGQGATGELFF	TGTGCCAGCAGTGGACAGGGGGCTACCGGGGAGCTGTTTTTT
-	TRBV5-1	once	TRBJ2-7	CASSVQGYEQYF	TGCGCCAGCAGCGTCCAGGGTTACGAGCAGTACTTC
TRBD2	TRBV28	-	TRBJ2-6	CASSSLQWLAGGGGANVLTF	TGTGCCAGCAGTTCCCTCCAGTGGCTAGCGGGAGGGGGTGGGGCCAACGTCCTGACTTTC
-	TRBV4-3	-	TRBJ2-5	CASSQDYGVGETQYF	TGCGCCAGCAGCCAAGATTACGGGGTAGGGGAGACCCAGTACTTC
-	TRBV2	-	TRBJ1-1	CASSEPAGAFF	TGTGCCAGCAGTGAACCGGCCGGGGCTTTCTTT
-	TRBV10-3	once	TRBJ1-2	CAIRQNYGYTF	TGTGCCATCAGACAGAACTATGGCTACACCTTC
TRBD2	TRBV11-2	-	TRBJ2-7	CASSPTLAGEASYEQYF	TGTGCCAGCAGCCCTACCTTAGCGGGGGAGGCCTCCTACGAGCAGTACTTC
-	TRBV2	-	TRBJ2-7	CASSVQGMMGEQYF	TGTGCCAGCAGTGTACAGGGAATGATGGGCGAGCAGTACTTC
TRBD2	TRBV4-3	-	TRBJ2-1	CASSLYGTSGRADEQFF	TGCGCCAGCAGCCTTTACGGGACTAGCGGGAGGGCCGATGAGCAGTTCTTC
-	TRBV4-1	-	TRBJ2-7	CASSQTPIGGERAYEQYF	TGCGCCAGCAGCCAAACCCCGATAGGGGGTGAGAGGGCCTACGAGCAGTACTTC
-	TRBV18	-	TRBJ1-5	CASSPPSHSNQPQHF	TGTGCCAGCTCACCACCGTCCCATAGCAATCAGCCCCAGCATTTT
-	TRBV9	-	TRBJ2-1	CASSLKGGSLLYNEQFF	TGTGCCAGCAGCCTAAAAGGGGGTAGCCTACTGTACAATGAGCAGTTCTTC
TRBD1	TRBV19	-	TRBJ1-1	CASSVGTANTEAFF	TGTGCCAGTAGTGTCGGGACAGCCAACACTGAAGCTTTCTTT
-	TRBV19	-	TRBJ1-1	CASSIGGRRDTEAFF	TGTGCCAGTAGTATAGGGGGGCGGAGAGATACTGAAGCTTTCTTT
TRBD1	TRBV19	-	TRBJ1-5	CASSKPLDRGPGQPQHF	TGTGCCAGTAGTAAACCTCTCGACAGGGGGCCTGGTCAGCCCCAGCATTTT
TRBD1	TRBV4-1	-	TRBJ1-2	CASSQEQGNYGYTF	TGCGCCAGCAGCCAAGAACAGGGGAACTATGGCTACACCTTC
TRBD2	TRBV7-9	few	TRBJ2-1	CASSLPVRLAGRTNEQFF	TGTGCCAGCAGCTTGCCTGTGAGGCTAGCGGGCCGTACTAATGAGCAGTTCTTC